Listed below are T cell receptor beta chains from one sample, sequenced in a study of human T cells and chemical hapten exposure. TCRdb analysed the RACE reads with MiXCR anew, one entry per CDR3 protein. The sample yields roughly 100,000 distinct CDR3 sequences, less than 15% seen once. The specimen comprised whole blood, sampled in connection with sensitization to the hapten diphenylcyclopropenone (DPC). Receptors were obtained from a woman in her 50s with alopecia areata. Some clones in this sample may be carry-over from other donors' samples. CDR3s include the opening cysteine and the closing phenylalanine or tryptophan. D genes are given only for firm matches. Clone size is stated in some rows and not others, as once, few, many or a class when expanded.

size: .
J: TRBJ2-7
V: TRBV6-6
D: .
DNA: TGTGCCAGCACTAAAACAGGGGAGCAGTACTTC
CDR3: CASTKTGEQYF

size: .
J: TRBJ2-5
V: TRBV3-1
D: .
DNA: TGTGCCAGCAGCCAAGGCAGGGACCCTTTCCAAGAGACCCAGTACTTC
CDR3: CASSQGRDPFQETQYF

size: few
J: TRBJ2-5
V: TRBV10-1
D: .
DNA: TGCGCCAGCAGTGAGTCGACCCTACAGGCGGAAGAGACCCAGTACTTC
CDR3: CASSESTLQAEETQYF

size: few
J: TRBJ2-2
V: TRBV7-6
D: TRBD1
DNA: TGTGCCAGCAGCTTAGACGGACAGGGGCACACCGGGGAGCTGTTTTTT
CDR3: CASSLDGQGHTGELFF

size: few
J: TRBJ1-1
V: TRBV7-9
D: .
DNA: TGTGCCAGCAGCTCCTCAGGGGTAGGCACTGAAGCTTTCTTT
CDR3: CASSSSGVGTEAFF

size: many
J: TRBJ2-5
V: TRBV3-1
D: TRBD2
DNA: TGTGCCAGCAGCCCCCCGACTAGCGGGAGTTGGAAGACCCAGTACTTC
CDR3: CASSPPTSGSWKTQYF

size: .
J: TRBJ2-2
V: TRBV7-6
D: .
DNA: TGTGCCAGCAGCTTAATCCCTCCTGCGAACACCGGGGAGCTGTTTTTT
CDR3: CASSLIPPANTGELFF

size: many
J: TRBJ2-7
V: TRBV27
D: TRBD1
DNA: TGTGCCAGCAGACCTGACAGGGGCCACGAGCAGTACTTC
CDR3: CASRPDRGHEQYF

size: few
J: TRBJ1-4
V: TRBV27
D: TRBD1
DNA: TGTGCCAGCAGACGGACAGGGACTAATGAAAAACTGTTTTTT
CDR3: CASRRTGTNEKLFF

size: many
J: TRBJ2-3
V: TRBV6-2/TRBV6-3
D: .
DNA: TGTGCCAGCAGTTTCCCGGGAGCCACTAGCACAGATACGCAGTATTTT
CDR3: CASSFPGATSTDTQYF

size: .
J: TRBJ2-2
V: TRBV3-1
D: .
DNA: TGTGCCAGCAGCTCCGCCGGGACATTAAACACCGGGGAGCTGTTTTTT
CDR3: CASSSAGTLNTGELFF

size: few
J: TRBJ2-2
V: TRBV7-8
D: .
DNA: TGTGCCAGCAGCTTGGGGGGTCAAACCTATACTCACACCGGGGAGCTGTTTTTT
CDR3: CASSLGGQTYTHTGELFF

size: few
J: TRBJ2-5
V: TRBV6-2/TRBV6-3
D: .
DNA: TGTGCCAGCAGTTACTCGAAAAACGGGGTTGAGGCCCAGTACTTC
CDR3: CASSYSKNGVEAQYF

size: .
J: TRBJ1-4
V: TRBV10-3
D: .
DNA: TGTGCCATCAGTGGTACTAATGAAAAACTGTTTTTT
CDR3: CAISGTNEKLFF

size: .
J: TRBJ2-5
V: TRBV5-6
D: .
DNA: TGTGCCAGCAGCTTGGGGGCCCGAGAGACCCAGTACTTC
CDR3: CASSLGARETQYF

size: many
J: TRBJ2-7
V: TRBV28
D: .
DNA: TGTGCCAGCAGCCAGCACAGGGTGGGTGAGCAGTACTTC
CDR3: CASSQHRVGEQYF

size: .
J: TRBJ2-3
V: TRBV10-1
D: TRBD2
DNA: TGCGCCAGCAGTGAAGGAGCGGGGGGCGGCACAGATACGCAGTATTTT
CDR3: CASSEGAGGGTDTQYF

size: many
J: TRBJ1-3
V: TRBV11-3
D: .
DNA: TGTGCCAGCAGCCCACTCCGGGACTCTGGAAACACCATATATTTT
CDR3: CASSPLRDSGNTIYF

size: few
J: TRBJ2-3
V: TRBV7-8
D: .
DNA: TGTGCCAGCAGCTTTCTCGGAGGGACTAGCACAGATACGCAGTATTTT
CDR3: CASSFLGGTSTDTQYF

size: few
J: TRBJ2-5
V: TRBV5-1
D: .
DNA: TGCGCCAGCAGCTTGAGCAGCCGATACCAAGAGACCCAGTACTTC
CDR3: CASSLSSRYQETQYF

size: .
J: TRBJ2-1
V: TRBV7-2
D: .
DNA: TGTGCCAGCAGCTTAGCGCTCCTGAACAATGAGCAGTTCTTC
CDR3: CASSLALLNNEQFF

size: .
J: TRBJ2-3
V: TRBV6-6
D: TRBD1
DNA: TGTGCCAGCAGTCCTACAGGGGGCCGTGGAGATACGCAGTATTTT
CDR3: CASSPTGGRGDTQYF

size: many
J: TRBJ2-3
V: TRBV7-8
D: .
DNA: TGTGCCAGCAGCTTAGCTGAGAGAAATACGCAGTATTTT
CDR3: CASSLAERNTQYF

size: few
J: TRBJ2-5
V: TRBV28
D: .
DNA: TGTGCCAGCACCCCACTCAAGGAGTTTCAAGAGACCCAGTACTTC
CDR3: CASTPLKEFQETQYF

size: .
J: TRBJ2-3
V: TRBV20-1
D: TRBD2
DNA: TGCAGTGCCCCCGATCGGCGGGAGGGCCCAGATACGCAGTATTTT
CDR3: CSAPDRREGPDTQYF

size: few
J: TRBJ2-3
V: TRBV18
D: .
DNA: TGTGCCAGCTCACCAGTGGGGGCTAGCACAGATACGCAGTATTTT
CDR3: CASSPVGASTDTQYF

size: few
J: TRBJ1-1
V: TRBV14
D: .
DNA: TGTGCCAGCAGCCAAGAAGGTTGGCGTGACACTGAAGCTTTCTTT
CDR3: CASSQEGWRDTEAFF

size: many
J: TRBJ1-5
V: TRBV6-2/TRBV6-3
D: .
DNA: TGTGCCAGCAGTTACTCGGGAGCTGGCAATCAGCCCCAGCATTTT
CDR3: CASSYSGAGNQPQHF

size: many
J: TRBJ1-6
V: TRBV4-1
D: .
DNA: TGCGCCAGCAGCCAGCAGACGGGACCTGAAACTAATTCACCCCTCCACTTT
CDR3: CASSQQTGPETNSPLHF

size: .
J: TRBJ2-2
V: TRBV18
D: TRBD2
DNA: TGTGCCAGCTCACCATGGGCTAGCGGGAGTCCCCTCCGAACCGGGGAGCTGTTTTTT
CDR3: CASSPWASGSPLRTGELFF

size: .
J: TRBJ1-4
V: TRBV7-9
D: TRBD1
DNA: TGTGCCAGCAGCGCCGCCGGGACAGGGGGAAGAGCTAATGAAAAACTGTTTTTT
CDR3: CASSAAGTGGRANEKLFF

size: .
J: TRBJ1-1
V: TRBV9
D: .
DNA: TGTGCCAGCAGGGCGGACGTAGAGGCTTTCTTT
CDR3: CASRADVEAFF

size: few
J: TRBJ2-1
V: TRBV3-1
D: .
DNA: TGTGCCAGCAGCCACCGGTGGCAGTCCTACAATGAGCAGTTCTTC
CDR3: CASSHRWQSYNEQFF

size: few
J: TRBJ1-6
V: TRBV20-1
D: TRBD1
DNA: TGCAGTGCTAGAGTGTCCGGGACAGGGGGACAATCACCCCTCCACTTT
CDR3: CSARVSGTGGQSPLHF

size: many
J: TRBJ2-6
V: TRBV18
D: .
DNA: TGTGCCAGCTCGGACGGGGCGCTCGGGGCCAACGTCCTGACTTTC
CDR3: CASSDGALGANVLTF

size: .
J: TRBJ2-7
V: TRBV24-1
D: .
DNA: TGTGCCACCAGTAACGCCGGGACGGAGTACGAGCAGTACTTC
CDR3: CATSNAGTEYEQYF

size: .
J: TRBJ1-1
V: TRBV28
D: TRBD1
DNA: TGTGCCAGCAGTCAACGTCCGGGGCGGCAGGGGGTCACTGAAGCTTTCTTT
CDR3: CASSQRPGRQGVTEAFF

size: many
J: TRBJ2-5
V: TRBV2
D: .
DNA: TGTGCCAGCAGTGAAGGCTCCGCGAGGGAGACCCAGTACTTC
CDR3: CASSEGSARETQYF

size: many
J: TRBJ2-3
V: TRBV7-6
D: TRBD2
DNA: TGTGCCAGCAGCTTAGAGGCGGGAGCGCCCTCAGATACGCAGTATTTT
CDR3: CASSLEAGAPSDTQYF

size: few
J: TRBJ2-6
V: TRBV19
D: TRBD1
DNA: TGTGCCAGTAGTCCGGGGACAGCGAGCTCTGGGGCCAACGTCCTGACTTTC
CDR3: CASSPGTASSGANVLTF

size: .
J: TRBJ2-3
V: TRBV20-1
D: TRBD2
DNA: TGCAGTGCCCCCCGGACTAGCGGGAGCATGGATACGCAGTATTTT
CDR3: CSAPRTSGSMDTQYF

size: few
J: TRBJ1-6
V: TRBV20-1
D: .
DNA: TGCAGTGCTAGGCCAACGGACTCCCTCCACTTT
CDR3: CSARPTDSLHF

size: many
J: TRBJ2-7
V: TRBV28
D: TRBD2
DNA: TGTGCCAGCAGCCTCGGGACTAGAGTTTCCGAGCAGTACTTC
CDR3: CASSLGTRVSEQYF

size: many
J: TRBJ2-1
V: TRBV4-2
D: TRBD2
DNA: TGTGCCAGCAGCCAAGAGTGGACTAGCGGACACAATGAGCAGTTCTTC
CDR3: CASSQEWTSGHNEQFF